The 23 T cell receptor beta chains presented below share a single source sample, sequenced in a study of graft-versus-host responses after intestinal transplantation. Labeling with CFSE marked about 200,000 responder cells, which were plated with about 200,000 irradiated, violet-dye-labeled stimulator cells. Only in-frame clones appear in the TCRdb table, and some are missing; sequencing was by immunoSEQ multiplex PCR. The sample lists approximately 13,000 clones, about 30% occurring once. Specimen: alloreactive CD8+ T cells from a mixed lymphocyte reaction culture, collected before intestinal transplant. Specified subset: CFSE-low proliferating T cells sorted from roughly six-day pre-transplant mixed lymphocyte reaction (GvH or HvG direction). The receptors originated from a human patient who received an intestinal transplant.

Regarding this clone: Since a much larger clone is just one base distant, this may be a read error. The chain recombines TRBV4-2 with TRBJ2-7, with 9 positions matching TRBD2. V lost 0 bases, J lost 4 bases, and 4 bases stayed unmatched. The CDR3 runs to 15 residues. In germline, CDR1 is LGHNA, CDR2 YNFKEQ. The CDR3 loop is CASSQEGLATYEQYF. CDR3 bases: TGTGCCAGCAGCCAAGAGGGACTAGCCACATACGAGCAGTACTTC.

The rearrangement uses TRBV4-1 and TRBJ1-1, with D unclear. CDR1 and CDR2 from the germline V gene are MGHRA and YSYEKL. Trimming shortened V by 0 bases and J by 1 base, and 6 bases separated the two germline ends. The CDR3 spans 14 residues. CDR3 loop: CASSQERGNTEAFF. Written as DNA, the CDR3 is TGCGCCAGCAGCCAAGAGCGGGGGAACACTGAAGCTTTCTTT.

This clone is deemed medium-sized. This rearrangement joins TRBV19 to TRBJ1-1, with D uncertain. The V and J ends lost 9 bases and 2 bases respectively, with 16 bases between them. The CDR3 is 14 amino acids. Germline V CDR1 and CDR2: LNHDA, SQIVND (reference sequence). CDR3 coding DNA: TGTGCCAGCTCGGCGTCGCCGGGAAACACTGAAGCTTTCTTT. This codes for CASSASPGNTEAFF.

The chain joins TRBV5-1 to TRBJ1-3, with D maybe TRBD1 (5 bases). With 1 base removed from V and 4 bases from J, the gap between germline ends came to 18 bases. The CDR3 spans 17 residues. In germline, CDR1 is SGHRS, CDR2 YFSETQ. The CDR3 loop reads CASSLPIWGGRGNTIYF. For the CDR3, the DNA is TGCGCCAGCAGCTTGCCAATATGGGGCGGAAGGGGAAACACCATATATTTT.

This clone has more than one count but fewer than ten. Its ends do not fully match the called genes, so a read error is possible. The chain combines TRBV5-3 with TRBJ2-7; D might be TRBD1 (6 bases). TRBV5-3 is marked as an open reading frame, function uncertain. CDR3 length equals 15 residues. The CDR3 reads CASSLGLTGSYEQYF. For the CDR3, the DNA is TGTGCCAGCAGCTTGGGCCTGACAGGTTCCTACGAGCAGTACTTC.

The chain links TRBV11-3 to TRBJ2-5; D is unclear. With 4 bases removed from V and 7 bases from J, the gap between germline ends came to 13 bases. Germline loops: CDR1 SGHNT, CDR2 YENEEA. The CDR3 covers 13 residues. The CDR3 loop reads CASSSTPLGTQYF. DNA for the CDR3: TGTGCCAGCAGCTCGACACCACTTGGGACCCAGTACTTC.

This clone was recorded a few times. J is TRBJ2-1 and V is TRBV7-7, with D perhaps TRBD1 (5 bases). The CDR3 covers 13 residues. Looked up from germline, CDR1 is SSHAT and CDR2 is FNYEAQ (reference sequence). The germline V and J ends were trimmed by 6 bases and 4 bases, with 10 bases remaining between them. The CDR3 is CASSADTYNEQFF. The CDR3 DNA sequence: TGTGCCAGCAGTGCGGACACATACAATGAGCAGTTCTTC.

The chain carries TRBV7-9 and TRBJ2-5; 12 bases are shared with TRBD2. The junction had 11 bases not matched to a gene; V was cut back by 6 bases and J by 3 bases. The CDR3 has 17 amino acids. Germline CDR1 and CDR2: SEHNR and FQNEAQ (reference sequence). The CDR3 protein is CASSGPSGGAREETQYF. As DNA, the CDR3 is TGTGCCAGCAGTGGACCTAGCGGGGGGGCCAGGGAAGAGACCCAGTACTTC.

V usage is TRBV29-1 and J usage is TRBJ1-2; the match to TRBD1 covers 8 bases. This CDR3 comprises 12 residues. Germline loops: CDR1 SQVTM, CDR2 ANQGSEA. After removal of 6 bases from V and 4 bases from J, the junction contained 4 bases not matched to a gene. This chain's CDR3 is CSVSDRVYGYTF. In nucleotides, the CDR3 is TGCAGCGTCTCGGACAGGGTCTATGGCTACACCTTC.

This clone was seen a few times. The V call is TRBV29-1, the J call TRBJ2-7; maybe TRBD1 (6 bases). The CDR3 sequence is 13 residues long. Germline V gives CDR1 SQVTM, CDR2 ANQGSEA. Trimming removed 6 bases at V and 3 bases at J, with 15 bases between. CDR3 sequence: CSVFTGINYEQYF. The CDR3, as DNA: TGCAGCGTCTTCACAGGGATCAACTACGAGCAGTACTTC.

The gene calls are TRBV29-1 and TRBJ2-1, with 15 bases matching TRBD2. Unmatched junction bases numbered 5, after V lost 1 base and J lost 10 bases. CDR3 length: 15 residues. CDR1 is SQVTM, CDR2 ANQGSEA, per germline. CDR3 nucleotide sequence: TGCAGCGTTGAAGCCGGGACTAGCGGGGGGTACGAGCAGTTCTTC. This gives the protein CSVEAGTSGGYEQFF.

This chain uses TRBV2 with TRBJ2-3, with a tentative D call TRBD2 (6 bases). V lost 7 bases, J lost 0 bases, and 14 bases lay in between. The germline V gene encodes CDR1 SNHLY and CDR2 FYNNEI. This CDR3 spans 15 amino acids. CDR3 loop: CASMGLSSSTDTQYF. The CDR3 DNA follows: TGTGCCAGCATGGGACTCTCTTCTAGCACAGATACGCAGTATTTT.

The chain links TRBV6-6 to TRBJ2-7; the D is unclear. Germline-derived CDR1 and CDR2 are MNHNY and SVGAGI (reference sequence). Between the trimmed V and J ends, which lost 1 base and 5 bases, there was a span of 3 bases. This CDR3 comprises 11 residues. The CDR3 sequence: CASSYYDEQYF. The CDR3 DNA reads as TGTGCCAGCAGTTACTATGACGAGCAGTACTTC.

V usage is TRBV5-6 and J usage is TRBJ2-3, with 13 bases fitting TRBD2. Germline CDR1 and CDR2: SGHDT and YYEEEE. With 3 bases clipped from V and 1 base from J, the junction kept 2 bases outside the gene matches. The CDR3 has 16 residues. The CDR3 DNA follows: TGTGCCAGCAGCTGGGGACTAGCGGGACGCACAGATACGCAGTATTTT. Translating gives CASSWGLAGRTDTQYF. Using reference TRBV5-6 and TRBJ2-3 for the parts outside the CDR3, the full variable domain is DAGVTQSPTHLIKTRGQQVTLRCSPKSGHDTVSWYQQALGQGPQFIFQYYEEEERQRGNFPDRFSGHQFPNYSSELNVNALLLGDSALYLCASSWGLAGRTDTQYFGPGTRLTVL.

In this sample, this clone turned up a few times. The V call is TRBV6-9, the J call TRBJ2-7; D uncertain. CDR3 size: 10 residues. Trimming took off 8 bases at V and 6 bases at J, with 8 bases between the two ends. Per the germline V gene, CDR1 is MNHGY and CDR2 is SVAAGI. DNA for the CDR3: TGTGCCAGCGTTGGTGGCGAGCAGTACTTC. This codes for CASVGGEQYF.

CDR3 sequence (DNA): TGCGCCAGCAGCCAAGTACAGGGCGGGATCGCCCAGTACTTC. This gives the protein CASSQVQGGIAQYF. V and J are TRBV4-1 and TRBJ2-5; D tentatively fits TRBD1 or TRBD2 (6 bases each). Germline loops: CDR1 MGHRA, CDR2 YSYEKL. This CDR3 has 14 amino acids. Trimming removed 1 base from V and 9 bases from J, with 15 bases in between.

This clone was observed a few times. The CDR3 bases are TGTGCCAGCAGTGTCGGGGGGCGTGAAGCTTTCTTT. This encodes CASSVGGREAFF. J is TRBJ1-1 and V is TRBV6-5; TRBD1 is a possible D gene (6 bases). Looked up from germline, CDR1 is MNHEY and CDR2 is SVGAGI. The V and J ends lost 5 bases and 7 bases respectively, with 11 bases between them. The CDR3 totals 12 residues.

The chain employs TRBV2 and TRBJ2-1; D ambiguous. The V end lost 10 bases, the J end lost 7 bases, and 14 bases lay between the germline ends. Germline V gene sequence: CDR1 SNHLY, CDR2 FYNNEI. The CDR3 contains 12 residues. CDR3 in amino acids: CATVGRQNEQFF. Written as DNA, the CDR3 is TGTGCCACCGTGGGCAGGCAGAATGAGCAGTTCTTC.

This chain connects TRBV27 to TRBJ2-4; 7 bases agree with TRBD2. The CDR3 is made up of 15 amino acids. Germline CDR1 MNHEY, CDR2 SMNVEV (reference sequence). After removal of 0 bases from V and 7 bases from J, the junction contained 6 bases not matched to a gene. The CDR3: CASSLSSGSQNIQYF. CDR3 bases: TGTGCCAGCAGTTTATCTAGCGGGTCTCAGAACATTCAGTACTTC.

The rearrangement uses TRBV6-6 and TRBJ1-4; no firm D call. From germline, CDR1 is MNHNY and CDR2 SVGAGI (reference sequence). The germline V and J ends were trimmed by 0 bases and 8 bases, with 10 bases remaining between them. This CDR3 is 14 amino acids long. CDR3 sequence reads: CASSYSGRGEKLFF. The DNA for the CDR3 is TGTGCCAGCAGTTACTCAGGGCGTGGAGAAAAACTGTTTTTT.

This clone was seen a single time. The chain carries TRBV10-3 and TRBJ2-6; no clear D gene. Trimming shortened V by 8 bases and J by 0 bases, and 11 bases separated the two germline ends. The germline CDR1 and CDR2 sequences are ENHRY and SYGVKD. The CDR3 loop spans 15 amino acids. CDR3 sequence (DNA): TGTGCCATCCTCCTTGAGAGCTCTGGGGCCAACGTCCTGACTTTC. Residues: CAILLESSGANVLTF.

The CDR3 loop reads CASSEGRGAFWDTEAFF. The CDR3, as DNA: TGTGCCAGCAGTGAAGGCCGGGGGGCTTTCTGGGACACTGAAGCTTTCTTT. The chain joins TRBV2 to TRBJ1-1; a weak D match, TRBD1 (6 bases). Per the germline V gene, CDR1 is SNHLY and CDR2 is FYNNEI. The CDR3 has 17 amino acids. V lost 1 base to trimming and J lost 3 bases, with 18 bases between them.

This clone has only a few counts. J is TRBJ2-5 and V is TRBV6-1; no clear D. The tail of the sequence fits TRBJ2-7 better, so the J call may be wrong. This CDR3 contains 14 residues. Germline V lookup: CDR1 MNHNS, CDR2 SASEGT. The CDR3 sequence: CASSKREVHTEQYF. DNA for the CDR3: TGTGCCAGCTCCAAAAGGGAAGTCCATACCGAGCAGTACTTC.